The clone carrying this TCR beta chain was detected ten times or more. TCRdb reprocessed the reads via MiXCR and lists one record per CDR3 protein. The table includes about 150,000 distinct CDR3 sequences, 20% to 25% detected once. The data belong to a study of T cell repertoires in cytomegalovirus infection. Across the whole study: Matching HLA type and CMV infection were both indicated by public TCR beta signatures.

The clonotype was recovered from a human donor in good health (CMV status not recorded). Some clones in this sample may be carry-over from other donors' samples. Sequenced material: PBMCs.

For the CDR3, the DNA is TGTGCCAGCAGCTCCGGACGATCGGCTTTCTTT. Amino acid sequence: CASSSGRSAFF. V is TRBV7-2 and J is TRBJ1-1, with D unclear. Deletions cut 4 bases from V and 11 bases from J, with 11 bases between. CDR3 length: 11 amino acids. The germline CDR1 and CDR2 sequences are SGHTA and FQGNSA. Full variable domain (outside the CDR3, taken from reference TRBV7-2 and TRBJ1-1): GAGVSQSPSNKVTEKGKDVELRCDPISGHTALYWYRQSLGQGLEFLIYFQGNSAPDKSGLPSDRFSAERTGGSVSTLTIQRTQQEDSAVYLCASSSGRSAFFGQGTRLTVV.